The 16 T cell receptor beta chains given below trace back to one sample, sequenced in a study of blood T cell repertoires in COVID-19. Repertoires were generated with immunoSEQ multiplex PCR, while TCRdb's copy carries only in-frame clones and drops some. This sample has 15,000 to 20,000 clones, with roughly 81% found just once. The sample consisted of peripheral blood. These receptors came from a man between 60 and 70 years old with acute or convalescent COVID-19.

The rearrangement uses TRBV10-3 and TRBJ1-6, with 9 bases fitting TRBD1. Germline CDR1 ENHRY, CDR2 SYGVKD. The CDR3 contains 16 residues. The V and J ends lost 3 bases and 8 bases, in that order; junction bases with no gene match: 8. CDR3 sequence (DNA): TGTGCCATCAGTGACTGGGACAGGGCCCCCGATTCACCCCTCCACTTT. As protein: CAISDWDRAPDSPLHF.

This chain uses TRBV7-3 with TRBJ2-3; TRBD2 aligns across 11 bases. Germline assignment: CDR1 SGHTA and CDR2 FQGTGA. After removal of 5 bases from V and 1 base from J, the junction contained 11 bases not matched to a gene. The CDR3 has 18 residues. Here the CDR3 reads CASSPAKTSGDRTDTQYF. DNA of the CDR3: TGTGCCAGCAGCCCCGCAAAGACTAGCGGGGACCGCACAGATACGCAGTATTTT.

The chain combines TRBV7-2 with TRBJ2-7; TRBD2 agrees at 8 bases. The CDR3 has 15 residues. V shed 3 bases, J shed 3 bases, and the junction held 7 bases outside the gene matches. The germline CDR1 and CDR2 sequences are SGHTA and FQGNSA. This CDR3 is CASSLGTSSLYEQYF. The CDR3 nucleotides are TGTGCCAGCAGCTTGGGGACTAGTTCTCTCTACGAGCAGTACTTC.

This clone showed up just once. The chain has TRBV5-5 and TRBJ2-3, with D hard to call. The V end lost 4 bases, the J end lost 3 bases, and 6 bases lay between the germline ends. This CDR3 is built from 12 residues. Germline V gives CDR1 SGHKS, CDR2 YYEKEE (reference sequence). For the CDR3, the DNA is TGTGCCAGCAGCCTTAGTACAGATACGCAGTATTTT. This translates into CASSLSTDTQYF.

The V and J genes are TRBV6-6 and TRBJ1-1; no definite D call. V lost 2 bases and J 1 base, leaving 5 bases between the germline ends. The CDR3 loop spans 13 amino acids. The germline CDR1 and CDR2 sequences are MNHNY and SVGAGI (reference sequence). DNA of the CDR3: TGTGCCAGCAGTTACACAGCGAACACTGAAGCTTTCTTT. Its protein is CASSYTANTEAFF.

The J gene is TRBJ2-1, the V gene TRBV29-1; possible D gene TRBD2, 5 bases. Germline V gene lookup returns CDR1 SQVTM and CDR2 ANQGSEA. V shed 2 bases and J shed 7 bases, with 18 bases lying between them. CDR3 length: 15 residues. CDR3 in DNA: TGCAGCGTTGAACCTTTTCCCCGGGAAAAAAATGAGCAGTTCTTC. Protein sequence: CSVEPFPREKNEQFF.

The rearrangement joins TRBV11-2 to TRBJ2-2; TRBD1 is a possible D gene (6 bases). In germline, CDR1 is SGHAT, CDR2 FQNNGV. This CDR3 comprises 17 residues. The V and J ends lost 5 bases and 0 bases respectively, with 16 bases between them. DNA of the CDR3: TGTGCCAGCAGCCCCGGACAGTGGGACCCGAACACCGGGGAGCTGTTTTTT. It specifies CASSPGQWDPNTGELFF.

V and J are TRBV2 and TRBJ2-5, with 9 bases lining up with TRBD2. V dropped 6 bases and J dropped 4; count of bases not matched to a gene: 9. CDR3 length: 15 residues. Germline assignment: CDR1 SNHLY and CDR2 FYNNEI. The CDR3 protein is CASSVPGREGETQYF. The CDR3 DNA sequence: TGTGCCAGCAGCGTACCGGGGCGGGAGGGAGAGACCCAGTACTTC.

The CDR3 protein is CASSAQGAKYEQYF. CDR3 bases: TGTGCCAGCAGTGCACAGGGGGCTAAGTACGAGCAGTACTTC. The rearrangement uses TRBV27 and TRBJ2-7; 9 positions match TRBD1. Per the germline V gene, CDR1 is MNHEY and CDR2 is SMNVEV (reference sequence). V lost 5 bases to trimming and J lost 4 bases; unmatched junction nucleotides: 6. This CDR3 region has 14 residues.

The chain has TRBV7-9 and TRBJ2-5; no clear D. The germline CDR1 and CDR2 sequences are SEHNR and FQNEAQ (reference sequence). The CDR3 extends over 12 amino acids. V lost 4 bases and J 2 bases, leaving 5 bases between the germline ends. The CDR3 here is CASSSGQETQYF. The CDR3 DNA sequence: TGTGCCAGCAGCTCGGGTCAAGAGACCCAGTACTTC. Filled out from reference TRBV7-9 and TRBJ2-5, the complete variable domain reads DTGVSQNPRHKITKRGQNVTFRCDPISEHNRLYWYRQTLGQGPEFLTYFQNEAQLEKSRLLSDRFSAERPKGSFSTLEIQRTEQGDSAMYLCASSSGQETQYFGPGTRLLVL.

This chain uses TRBV7-3 with TRBJ1-1; weak D call: TRBD1 (5 bases). The CDR3 runs 12 residues. V shed 5 bases and J shed 7 bases, with 11 bases lying between them. Germline lookup yields CDR1 SGHTA and CDR2 FQGTGA. The CDR3 DNA reads TGTGCCAGCAGCCGTTCGGGGGGTGAAGCTTTCTTT. Its translation is CASSRSGGEAFF.

CDR3 amino acids: CASSPTGSSSSPLHF. The CDR3 DNA reads as TGTGCCAGCTCACCAACAGGTAGTTCCTCTTCACCCCTCCACTTT. V usage is TRBV18 and J usage is TRBJ1-6; TRBD1 might be the D (5 bases). The V end was cut by 2 bases, the J end by 9 bases, with 14 bases between. Germline assignment: CDR1 KGHSH and CDR2 LQKENI. There are 15 residues in the CDR3.

The V and J genes are TRBV7-9 and TRBJ1-2, with D unclear. Germline CDR1 is SEHNR and CDR2 is FQNEAQ (reference sequence). The CDR3 has 13 residues. V dropped 3 bases and J dropped 1 base, with 6 bases sitting between them. The CDR3 region is CASSFEGNYGYTF. CDR3 bases: TGTGCCAGCAGCTTCGAGGGTAACTATGGCTACACCTTC.

The chain has TRBV6-4 and TRBJ2-4, with TRBD2 matching 9 bases. The CDR3 has 17 amino acids. V gave up 0 bases and J gave up 10 bases; unmatched junction bases: 13. From germline, CDR1 is MRHNA and CDR2 SNTAGT. The CDR3 reads CASSDSKCRGTSFIQYF. DNA for the CDR3: TGTGCCAGCAGTGACTCAAAATGCCGTGGGACTAGCTTTATTCAGTACTTC.

The chain joins TRBV27 to TRBJ2-6; 13 nucleotides agree with TRBD2. The CDR3 is 18 residues long. J was trimmed by 4 bases and V by 2 bases; bases with no gene match: 5. The germline V gene encodes CDR1 MNHEY and CDR2 SMNVEV (reference sequence). The CDR3 region has the DNA TGTGCCAGCAGTTTAAAGGGACTAGCGGGGTCCGGGGCCAACGTCCTGACTTTC. Translating it yields CASSLKGLAGSGANVLTF.

The gene calls are TRBV6-6 and TRBJ2-2, with 8 bases identical to TRBD1. Germline CDR1 and CDR2: MNHNY and SVGAGI (reference sequence). The CDR3 has 14 residues. The ends lost 6 bases at V and 1 base at J; junction bases unmatched: 1. DNA of the CDR3: TGTGCCAGCAGAACAGGGGGGAACACCGGGGAGCTGTTTTTT. Translation: CASRTGGNTGELFF.